These 6 T cell receptor beta chains came from one sample sequenced in a study of shared clonotypes between healthy human individuals. Profiling relied on immunoSEQ multiplex PCR, and the TCRdb table lists in-frame clones only, not all of them. This table has 1.4 million or so clones, approximately 98.5% appearing once. Sequencing was performed on naive CD4+ T cells sorted from blood. Subset noted: CD45RA+ positively selected. The receptors derive from a man aged 25-40 years in good health.

The chain recombines TRBV14 with TRBJ1-2; 8 nucleotides align to TRBD1. Germline trimming cut 0 bases from V and 0 bases from J; bases unmatched to any gene: 6. The CDR3 sequence is 17 residues long. The germline V gene has CDR1 SGHDN and CDR2 FVKESK. CDR3 sequence (DNA): TGTGCCAGCAGCCAAGATAGGGACAGGTTTGCTAACTATGGCTACACCTTC. This encodes CASSQDRDRFANYGYTF.

The chain employs TRBV6-5 and TRBJ2-1, with 8 bases that match TRBD1. This CDR3 has 13 residues. Germline V gives CDR1 MNHEY, CDR2 SVGAGI. The trim removed 5 bases at V and 6 bases at J, leaving 3 bases unmatched. The CDR3 loop is CASSPTGVNEQFF. CDR3 DNA: TGTGCCAGCAGTCCGACAGGGGTCAATGAGCAGTTCTTC.

The chain joins TRBV5-1 to TRBJ2-1, with 8 bases matching TRBD2. The CDR3 spans 14 residues. V shed 2 bases and J 6 bases; nucleotides not matched to a gene: 4. The V gene's germline CDR1 is SGHRS and CDR2 YFSETQ. The CDR3 coding sequence is TGCGCCAGCAGCTTAGCGGGAGATATCAATGAGCAGTTCTTC. Amino acid sequence: CASSLAGDINEQFF.

The V gene is TRBV28, the J gene TRBJ2-4; 8 positions match TRBD1. The V and J ends lost 1 base and 4 bases, in that order; junction bases with no gene match: 9. The germline V gene encodes CDR1 MDHEN and CDR2 SYDVKM. This CDR3 contains 17 residues. DNA for the CDR3: TGTGCCAGCAGTTTATTGAACAGGGGGATCTCGAAAAACATTCAGTACTTC. It yields the protein CASSLLNRGISKNIQYF.

The chain links TRBV5-1 to TRBJ1-4; possibly TRBD1 for D (5 bases). Germline V gene sequence: CDR1 SGHRS, CDR2 YFSETQ. There are 14 residues in the CDR3. Trimming left V 2 bases short and J 8 bases short, with 13 bases between. In DNA form, the CDR3 reads TGCGCCAGCAGCTTCCAGGGAGGGAGGGAAAAACTGTTTTTT. Translating it yields CASSFQGGREKLFF. Based on the CDR3 plus reference TRBV5-1 and TRBJ1-4, the full variable domain is KAGVTQTPRYLIKTRGQQVTLSCSPISGHRSVSWYQQTPGQGLQFLFEYFSETQRNKGNFPGRFSGRQFSNSRSEMNVSTLELGDSALYLCASSFQGGREKLFFGSGTQLSVL.

The genes are TRBV6-5 and TRBJ2-5; unclear D gene. Germline CDR1 and CDR2: MNHEY and SVGAGI. CDR3 length: 14 amino acids. With 4 bases removed from V and 1 base from J, the gap between germline ends came to 10 bases. CDR3 coding DNA: TGTGCCAGCAGTTCCGGACCAATCCAAGAGACCCAGTACTTC. Translating it yields CASSSGPIQETQYF.